This section outlines one T cell receptor (beta chain) sequence together with its context. This record belongs to a study of cytomegalovirus exposure and HLA in healthy donors. PCR involved 60 Vbeta and 13 Jbeta primers. Clones were read by immunoSEQ multiplex PCR, and TCRdb kept only the in-frame ones, dropping some. Of some 130,000 clones detected, 70% to 90% appear once; the ten largest clones hold approximately 1.5%. With 0 bases clipped from V and 4 bases from J, the junction kept 7 bases outside the gene matches. The CDR3 spans 16 residues. Germline V lookup: CDR1 SGHNT, CDR2 YYREEE (reference sequence).

The sample consisted of PBMCs. The receptor's source is a man aged 35 to 55 in good health and CMV-seronegative. The V and J genes are TRBV5-4 and TRBJ2-3; TRBD2 agrees at 8 bases. For the CDR3, the DNA is TGTGCCAGCAGCTTGGCCGGAGCGGGAGTGCCAGATACGCAGTATTTT. Translated, it gives CASSLAGAGVPDTQYF.